Here is one T cell receptor beta chain with its context. The sample originates from a study of blood T cell repertoires in COVID-19. Whole-study context: Sample material is recorded as cDNA or gDNA derived from T cells, B-cell-depleted T cells, or PBMCs.

In the original workflow: Amplification from reference gene primers served as the basis for estimated nucleated cell counts. The protocol was immunoSEQ multiplex PCR, while the TCRdb copy is restricted to in-frame clones and leaves out a portion. V, J and clone size are taken as reported in that table, and D and trimming were inferred from the DNA itself. The sample records under 35,000 clones, more than 70% being singletons. CDR3 length: 12 residues. The V gene lost 2 bases and the J gene lost 6 bases, with 7 bases spanning the gap. The sequenced sample consisted of peripheral blood. The V and J genes are TRBV12-3 or TRBV12-4 and TRBJ1-2, with D uncertain. The origin of this receptor is a human donor with active COVID-19. The donor label of this sample is uncertain. CDR3 residues: CASSLNRHGYTF. In nucleotides, the CDR3 is TGTGCCAGCAGTTTAAACAGACATGGCTACACCTTC.